This T cell receptor beta chain emerged from a study of CD8 T cells in ankylosing spondylitis. This clonotype was found a few times. What it binds is unknown. Using its own MiXCR run on the 5' RACE reads, TCRdb lists one record per CDR3 protein. Among fewer than 650,000 distinct CDR3 sequences listed, roughly 13% were seen once. Study results and caveats: Apparently characteristic of ankylosing spondylitis blood was a TCR beta motif (under ten highly homologous variants).

This CDR3 is 15 amino acids long. Losses at the gene ends were 4 bases for V and 4 bases for J; bases not matched to a gene: 8. The V gene's germline CDR1 is SGHTA and CDR2 FQGNSA. Sequencing was carried out using blood, either unsorted or a sorted T cell fraction (not recorded which). This clonotype was sampled from a male donor with ankylosing spondylitis. This sequence joins TRBV7-2 and TRBJ2-3, with 7 nucleotides matching TRBD1. CDR3 sequence: CASSSTGTVADTQYF. The CDR3 DNA reads TGTGCCAGCAGCTCAACCGGGACAGTCGCAGATACGCAGTATTTT.